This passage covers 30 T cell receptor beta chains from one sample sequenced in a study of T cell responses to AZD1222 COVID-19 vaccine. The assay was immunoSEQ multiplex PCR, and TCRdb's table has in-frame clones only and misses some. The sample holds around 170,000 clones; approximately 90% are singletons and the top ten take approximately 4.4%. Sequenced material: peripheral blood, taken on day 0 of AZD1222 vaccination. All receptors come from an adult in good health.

The CDR3 DNA is TGTGCCAGCAGTGAGGAGGGGGCCCCTAATGAAAAACTGTTTTTT. Protein product: CASSEEGAPNEKLFF. This chain links TRBV2 with TRBJ1-4, with 7 bases fitting TRBD1. V lost 3 bases and J lost 3; bases outside the gene matches: 4. This CDR3 contains 15 residues. Germline assignment: CDR1 SNHLY and CDR2 FYNNEI.

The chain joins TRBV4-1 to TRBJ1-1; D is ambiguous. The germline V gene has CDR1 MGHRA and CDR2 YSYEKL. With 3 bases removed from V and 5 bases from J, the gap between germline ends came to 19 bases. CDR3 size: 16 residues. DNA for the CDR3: TGCGCCAGCAGCCATGGGCCGGGCCCCTTGGAAACTGAAGCTTTCTTT. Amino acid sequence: CASSHGPGPLETEAFF.

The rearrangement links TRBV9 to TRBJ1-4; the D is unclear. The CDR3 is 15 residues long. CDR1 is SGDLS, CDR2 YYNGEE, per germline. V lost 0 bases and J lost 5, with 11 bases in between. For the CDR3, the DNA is TGTGCCAGCAGCGTAGGAGTTCGAGGCAATGAAAAACTGTTTTTT. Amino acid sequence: CASSVGVRGNEKLFF.

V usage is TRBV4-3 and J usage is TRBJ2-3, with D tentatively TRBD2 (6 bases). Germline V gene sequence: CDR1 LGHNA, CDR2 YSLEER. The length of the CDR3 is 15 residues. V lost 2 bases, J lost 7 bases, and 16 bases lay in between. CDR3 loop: CASSQIGGSSYTQYF. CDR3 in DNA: TGCGCCAGCAGCCAAATCGGAGGGAGTTCTTATACGCAGTATTTT.

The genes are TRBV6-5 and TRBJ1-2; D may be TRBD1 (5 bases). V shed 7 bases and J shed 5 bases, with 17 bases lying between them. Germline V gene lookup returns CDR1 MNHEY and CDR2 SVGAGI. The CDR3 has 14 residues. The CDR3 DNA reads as TGTGCCAGCACCCCCAGTGAGACAGCGTATGGCTACACCTTC. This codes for CASTPSETAYGYTF.

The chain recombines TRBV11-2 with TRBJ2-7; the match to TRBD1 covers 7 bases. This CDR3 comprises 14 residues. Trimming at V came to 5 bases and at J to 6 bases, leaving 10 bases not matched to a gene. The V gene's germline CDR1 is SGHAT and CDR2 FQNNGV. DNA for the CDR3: TGTGCCAGCAGCACAGGGGACCGACCGGGCGAGCAGTACTTC. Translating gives CASSTGDRPGEQYF. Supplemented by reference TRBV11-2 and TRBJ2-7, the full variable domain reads EAGVAQSPRYKIIEKRQSVAFWCNPISGHATLYWYQQILGQGPKLLIQFQNNGVVDDSQLPKDRFSAERLKGVDSTLKIQPAKLEDSAVYLCASSTGDRPGEQYFGPGTRLTVT.

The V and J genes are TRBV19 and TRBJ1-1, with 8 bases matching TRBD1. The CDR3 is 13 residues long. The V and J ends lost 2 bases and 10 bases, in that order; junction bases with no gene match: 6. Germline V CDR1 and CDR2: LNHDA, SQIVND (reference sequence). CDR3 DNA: TGTGCCAGTAGTATATTGGACAGGGACGGAGCTTTCTTT. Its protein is CASSILDRDGAFF.

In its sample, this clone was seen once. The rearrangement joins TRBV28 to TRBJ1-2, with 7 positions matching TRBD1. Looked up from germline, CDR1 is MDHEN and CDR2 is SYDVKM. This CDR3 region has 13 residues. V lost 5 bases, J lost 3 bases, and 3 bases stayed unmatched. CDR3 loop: CASSVGTDYGYTF. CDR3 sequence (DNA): TGTGCCAGCAGTGTAGGGACAGACTATGGCTACACCTTC.

As DNA, the CDR3 is TGTGCCAGCAGTTCCCGCAGCCAGACCTATGGCTACACCTTC. This encodes CASSSRSQTYGYTF. V is TRBV27 and J is TRBJ1-2; D unresolved. The V and J ends lost 4 bases and 4 bases respectively, with 13 bases between them. This CDR3 comprises 14 residues. Germline V gives CDR1 MNHEY, CDR2 SMNVEV (reference sequence).

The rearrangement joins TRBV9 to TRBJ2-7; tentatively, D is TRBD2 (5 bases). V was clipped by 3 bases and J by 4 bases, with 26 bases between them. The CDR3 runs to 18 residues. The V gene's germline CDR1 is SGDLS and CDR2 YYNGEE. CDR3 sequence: CASSETVEGPNVFYEQYF. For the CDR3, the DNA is TGTGCCAGCAGCGAGACGGTCGAGGGCCCGAATGTGTTTTACGAGCAGTACTTC.

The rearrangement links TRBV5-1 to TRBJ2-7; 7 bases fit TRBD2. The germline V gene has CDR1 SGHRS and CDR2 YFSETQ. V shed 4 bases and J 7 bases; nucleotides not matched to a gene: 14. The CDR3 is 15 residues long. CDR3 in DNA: TGCGCCAGCAGCCCCGGGGAGGGGAGGACGGGAGAGCAGTACTTC. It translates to CASSPGEGRTGEQYF.

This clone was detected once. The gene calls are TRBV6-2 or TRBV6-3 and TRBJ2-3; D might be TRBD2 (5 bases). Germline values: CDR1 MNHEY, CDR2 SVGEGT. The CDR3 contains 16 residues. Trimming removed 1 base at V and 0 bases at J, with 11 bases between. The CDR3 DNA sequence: TGTGCCAGCAGTTACTACGAGCGGACTAGCACAGATACGCAGTATTTT. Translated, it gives CASSYYERTSTDTQYF.

In nucleotides, the CDR3 is TGTGCCAGCAGCGTCGAGTGGGTGGGCGGGGAGCTGTTTTTT. This codes for CASSVEWVGGELFF. This rearrangement joins TRBV9 to TRBJ2-2; D is undetermined. Between the trimmed V and J ends, which lost 2 bases and 7 bases, there was a span of 12 bases. The CDR3 extends over 14 amino acids. Germline loops: CDR1 SGDLS, CDR2 YYNGEE.

The CDR3 DNA is TGTGCCAGCAGGATGTGGACTAGCGGGAGCGGTGAGCAGTTCTTC. It specifies CASRMWTSGSGEQFF. The gene calls are TRBV28 and TRBJ2-1, with 13 bases aligning to TRBD2. The V segment lost 6 bases and the J segment 9 bases; nucleotides outside the gene matches: 8. Per the germline V gene, CDR1 is MDHEN and CDR2 is SYDVKM. The CDR3 is 15 amino acids.

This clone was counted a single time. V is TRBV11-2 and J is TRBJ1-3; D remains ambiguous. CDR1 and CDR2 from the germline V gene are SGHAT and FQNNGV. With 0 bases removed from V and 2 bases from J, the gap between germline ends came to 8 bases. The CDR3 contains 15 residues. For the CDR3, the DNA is TGTGCCAGCAGCTTAGACAGACCCCCTGGAAACACCATATATTTT. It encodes CASSLDRPPGNTIYF.

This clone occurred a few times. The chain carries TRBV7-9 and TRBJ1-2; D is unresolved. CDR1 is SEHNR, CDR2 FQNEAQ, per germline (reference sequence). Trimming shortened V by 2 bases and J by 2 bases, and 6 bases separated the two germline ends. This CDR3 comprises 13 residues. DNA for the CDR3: TGTGCCAGCAGCTTACACAGAAACTATGGCTACACCTTC. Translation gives CASSLHRNYGYTF.

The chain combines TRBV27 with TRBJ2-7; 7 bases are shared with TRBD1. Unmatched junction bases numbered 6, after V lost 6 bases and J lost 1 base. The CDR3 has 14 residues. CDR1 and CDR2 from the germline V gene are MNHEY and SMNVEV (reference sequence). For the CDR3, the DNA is TGTGCCAGCAGCTACCGGGACAGTTCCTACGAGCAGTACTTC. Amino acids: CASSYRDSSYEQYF.

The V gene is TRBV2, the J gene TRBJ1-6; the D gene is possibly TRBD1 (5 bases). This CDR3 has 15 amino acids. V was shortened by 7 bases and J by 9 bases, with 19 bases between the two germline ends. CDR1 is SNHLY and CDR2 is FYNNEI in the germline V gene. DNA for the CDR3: TGTGCCAGCAAAGAGTTAATGGGGCTGGGTTCACCCCTCCACTTT. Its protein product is CASKELMGLGSPLHF.

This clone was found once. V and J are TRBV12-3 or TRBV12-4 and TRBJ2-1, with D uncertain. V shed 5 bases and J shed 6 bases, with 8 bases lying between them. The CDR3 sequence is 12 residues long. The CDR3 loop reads CASSSSSNEQFF. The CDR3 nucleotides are TGTGCCAGCAGTAGTAGTTCCAATGAGCAGTTCTTC.

The DNA of the CDR3 is TGTGCCAGCAGCCCTAGGATGGCAGGGCCTAATGAAAAACTGTTTTTT. The encoded protein is CASSPRMAGPNEKLFF. V gene TRBV28 combines with J gene TRBJ1-4, with D possibly matching TRBD1 (5 bases). The CDR3 is 16 amino acids. Germline CDR1 and CDR2: MDHEN and SYDVKM. Trimming left V 6 bases short and J 3 bases short, with 17 bases between.

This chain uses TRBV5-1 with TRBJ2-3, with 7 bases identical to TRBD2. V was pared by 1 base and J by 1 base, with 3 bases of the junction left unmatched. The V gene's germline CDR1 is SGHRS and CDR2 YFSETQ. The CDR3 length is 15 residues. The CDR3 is CASSLLTSGTDTQYF. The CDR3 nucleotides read TGCGCCAGCAGCTTGTTAACTAGCGGCACAGATACGCAGTATTTT.

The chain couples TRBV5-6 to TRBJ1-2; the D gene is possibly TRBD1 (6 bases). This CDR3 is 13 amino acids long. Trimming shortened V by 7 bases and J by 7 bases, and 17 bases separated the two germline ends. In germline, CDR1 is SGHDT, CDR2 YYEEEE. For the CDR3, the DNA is TGTGCCAGCGATTACTGGGGGGCGTTTGGCTACACCTTC. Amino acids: CASDYWGAFGYTF.

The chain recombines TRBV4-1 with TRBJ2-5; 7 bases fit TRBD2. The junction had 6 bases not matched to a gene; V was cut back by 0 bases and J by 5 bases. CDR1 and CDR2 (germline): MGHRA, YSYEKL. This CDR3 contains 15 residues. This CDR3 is CASSQDGGVGETQYF. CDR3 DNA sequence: TGCGCCAGCAGCCAAGATGGGGGGGTGGGCGAGACCCAGTACTTC.

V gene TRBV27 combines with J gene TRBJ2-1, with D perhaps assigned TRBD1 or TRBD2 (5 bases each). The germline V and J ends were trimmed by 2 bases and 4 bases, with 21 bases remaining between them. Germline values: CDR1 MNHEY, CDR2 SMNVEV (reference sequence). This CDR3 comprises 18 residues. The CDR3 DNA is TGTGCCAGCAGTTTAGAGGGGACGTCCCCCCTAACATACAATGAGCAGTTCTTC. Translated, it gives CASSLEGTSPLTYNEQFF.

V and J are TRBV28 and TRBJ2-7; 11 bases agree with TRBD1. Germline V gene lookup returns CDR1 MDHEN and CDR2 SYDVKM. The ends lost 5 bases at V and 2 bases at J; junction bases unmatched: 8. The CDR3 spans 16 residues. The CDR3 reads CASSTKPGQGAYEQYF. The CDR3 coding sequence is TGTGCCAGCAGTACAAAACCGGGACAGGGGGCCTACGAGCAGTACTTC.

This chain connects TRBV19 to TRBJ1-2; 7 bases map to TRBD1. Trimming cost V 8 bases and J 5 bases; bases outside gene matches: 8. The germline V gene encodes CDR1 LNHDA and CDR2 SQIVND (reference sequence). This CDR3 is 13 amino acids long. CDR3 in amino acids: CASGFRGAYGYTF. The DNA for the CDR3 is TGTGCCAGTGGGTTCAGGGGGGCGTATGGCTACACCTTC.

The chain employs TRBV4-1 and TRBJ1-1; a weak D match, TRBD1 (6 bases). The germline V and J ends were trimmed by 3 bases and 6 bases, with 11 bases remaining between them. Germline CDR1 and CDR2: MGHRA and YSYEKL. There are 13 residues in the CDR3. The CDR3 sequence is CASSQRTDAEAFF. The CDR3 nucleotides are TGCGCCAGCAGCCAGAGGACAGACGCTGAAGCTTTCTTT.

CDR3 nucleotides: TGTGCCAGCAGTTCCCCCCCGACTAGTGGGGACATTCAGTACTTC. Translating it yields CASSSPPTSGDIQYF. V and J are TRBV28 and TRBJ2-4, with D perhaps matching TRBD2 (6 bases). Germline CDR1 MDHEN, CDR2 SYDVKM. V gave up 4 bases and J gave up 8 bases, with 18 bases separating them. CDR3 size: 15 residues.

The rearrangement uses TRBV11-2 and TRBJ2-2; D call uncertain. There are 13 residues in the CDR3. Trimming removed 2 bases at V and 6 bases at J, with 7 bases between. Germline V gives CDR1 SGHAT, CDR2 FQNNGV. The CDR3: CASSLSQPGELFF. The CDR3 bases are TGTGCCAGCAGCTTATCGCAGCCCGGGGAGCTGTTTTTT.

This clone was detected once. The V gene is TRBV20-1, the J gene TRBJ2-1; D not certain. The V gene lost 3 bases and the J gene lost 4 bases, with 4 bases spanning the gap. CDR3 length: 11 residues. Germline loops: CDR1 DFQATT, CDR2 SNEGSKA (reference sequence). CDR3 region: CSARGYNEQFF. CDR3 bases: TGCAGTGCTAGGGGGTACAATGAGCAGTTCTTC.